This T cell receptor beta chain was identified during a study of blood T cell repertoires in COVID-19. In the study overall: The United States, Italy and Spain provided the acute and convalescent COVID-19 samples.

Germline loops: CDR1 LGHNT, CDR2 FRNRAP. This CDR3 spans 14 amino acids. V was pared by 1 base and J by 7 bases, with 13 bases between. Data came from immunoSEQ multiplex PCR; TCRdb stores just in-frame clones and leaves some out. The data show 59,000 or so clones, 73% seen once. This receptor was taken from a woman aged 45-65 years with active or convalescent COVID-19. Sequencing was performed on peripheral blood. This chain connects TRBV12-5 to TRBJ2-5; D unresolved. The CDR3 here is CASGLEARRGTQYF. CDR3 DNA sequence: TGTGCTAGTGGTTTGGAGGCTCGACGAGGGACCCAGTACTTC.